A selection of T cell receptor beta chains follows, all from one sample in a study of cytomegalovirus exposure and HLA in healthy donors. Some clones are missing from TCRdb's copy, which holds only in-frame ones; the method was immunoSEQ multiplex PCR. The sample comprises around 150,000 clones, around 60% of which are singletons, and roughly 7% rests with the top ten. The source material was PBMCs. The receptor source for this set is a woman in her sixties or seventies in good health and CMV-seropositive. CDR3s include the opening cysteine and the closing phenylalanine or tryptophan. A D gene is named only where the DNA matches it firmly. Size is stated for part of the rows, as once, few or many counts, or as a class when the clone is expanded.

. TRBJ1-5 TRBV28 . CASSPPRSQPQHF TGTGCCAGCAGTCCCCCTAGATCTCAGCCCCAGCATTTT
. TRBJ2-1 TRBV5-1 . CASSPRTSTRPAREQFF TGCGCCAGCAGTCCACGAACCTCGACTAGACCGGCGCGTGAGCAGTTCTTC
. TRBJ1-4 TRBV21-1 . CASSPRQGTTNEKLFF TGTGCCAGCAGCCCCCGACAGGGGACAACTAATGAAAAACTGTTTTTT
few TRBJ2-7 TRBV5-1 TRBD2 CASSFRGSGSEQYF TGCGCCAGCAGCTTCCGGGGGAGCGGGAGCGAGCAGTACTTC
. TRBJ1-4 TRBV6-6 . CASSYSSGGPNEKLFF TGTGCCAGCAGTTACTCATCTGGCGGGCCAAATGAAAAACTGTTTTTT
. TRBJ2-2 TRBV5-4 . CASSMQWERSTGELFF TGTGCCAGCAGCATGCAGTGGGAGCGCAGCACCGGGGAGCTGTTTTTT
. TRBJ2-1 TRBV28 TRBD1 CASSPVTGQGQRRQFF TGTGCCAGCAGCCCGGTTACGGGACAGGGCCAAAGGAGACAGTTCTTC
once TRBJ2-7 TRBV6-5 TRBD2 CASSYVAGDYEQYF TGTGCCAGCAGTTACGTAGCGGGCGACTACGAGCAGTACTTC
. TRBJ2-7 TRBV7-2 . CASGGSEQYF TGTGCCAGCGGGGGGAGCGAGCAGTACTTC
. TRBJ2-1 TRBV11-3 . CASSSEAGVHNEQFF TGTGCCAGCAGCTCCGAAGCAGGGGTCCACAATGAGCAGTTCTTC
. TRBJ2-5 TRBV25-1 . CASSEGGKETQYF TGTGCCAGCAGTGAGGGGGGAAAAGAGACCCAGTACTTC
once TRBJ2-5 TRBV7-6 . CASSLRTAQETQYF TGTGCCAGCAGCTTGAGAACAGCTCAAGAGACCCAGTACTTC
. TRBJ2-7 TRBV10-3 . CAISDRGRSSYEQYF TGTGCCATCAGTGACAGGGGCAGGAGCTCCTACGAGCAGTACTTC
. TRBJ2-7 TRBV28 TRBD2 CASSLSRGSSVAGIGPYYEQYF TGTGCCAGCAGTTTATCCCGGGGGTCAAGCGTAGCGGGGATCGGTCCTTACTACGAGCAGTACTTC
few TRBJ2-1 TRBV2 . CASSERSGLVYNEQFF TGTGCCAGCAGTGAAAGAAGTGGGCTCGTCTACAATGAGCAGTTCTTC
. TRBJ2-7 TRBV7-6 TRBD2 CASSPTATSSYEQYF TGTGCCAGCAGCCCCACAGCGACTAGCAGCTACGAGCAGTACTTC
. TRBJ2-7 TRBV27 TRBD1 CASRSYRGGSYEQYF TGTGCCAGCAGATCATACAGGGGTGGCTCCTACGAGCAGTACTTC
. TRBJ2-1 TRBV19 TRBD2 CASSLGRAPYNEQFF TGTGCCAGTAGCCTCGGGAGGGCCCCCTACAATGAGCAGTTCTTC
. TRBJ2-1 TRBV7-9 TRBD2 CASSSGTSAGSYNEQFF TGTGCCAGCAGCTCCGGCACTAGCGCCGGCTCCTACAATGAGCAGTTCTTC
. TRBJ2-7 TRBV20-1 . CSVQGSYEQYF TGCAGTGTCCAGGGTTCCTACGAGCAGTACTTC
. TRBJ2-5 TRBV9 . CASSERGSFDQETQYF TGTGCCAGCAGCGAAAGGGGTAGTTTTGACCAAGAGACCCAGTACTTC
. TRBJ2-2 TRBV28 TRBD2 CASKGTSGTTNTGELFF TGTGCCAGCAAAGGGACTAGCGGGACTACGAACACCGGGGAGCTGTTTTTT
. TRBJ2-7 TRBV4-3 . CASSQGRGGTYEQYF TGCGCCAGCAGCCAAGGCAGGGGTGGGACCTACGAGCAGTACTTC
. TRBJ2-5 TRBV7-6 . CASKLSAGTETQYF TGTGCCAGCAAACTATCAGCGGGCACTGAGACCCAGTACTTC
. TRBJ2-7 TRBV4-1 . CASSQDRETGKPYEQYF TGCGCCAGCAGCCAAGATCGGGAAACAGGGAAACCCTACGAGCAGTACTTC
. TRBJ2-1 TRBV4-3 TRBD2 CASSQAEMGGLAGVNEQFF TGCGCCAGCAGCCAAGCCGAGATGGGAGGACTAGCGGGAGTCAATGAGCAGTTCTTC
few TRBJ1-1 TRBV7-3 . CASSSWAGMNTEAFF TGTGCCAGCAGCTCATGGGCAGGGATGAACACTGAAGCTTTCTTT
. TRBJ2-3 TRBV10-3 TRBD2 CAISSGGTTDTQYF TGTGCCATCAGTAGCGGGGGAACCACAGATACGCAGTATTTT
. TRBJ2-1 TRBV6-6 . CASYPRLAAYNEQFF TGTGCCAGCTATCCACGTTTGGCGGCCTACAATGAGCAGTTCTTC
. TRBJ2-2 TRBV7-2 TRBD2 CASSTSGANTGELFF TGTGCCAGCTCCACTAGCGGTGCGAACACCGGGGAGCTGTTTTTT
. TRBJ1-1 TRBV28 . CASILNTEAFF TGTGCCAGCATATTGAACACTGAAGCTTTCTTT
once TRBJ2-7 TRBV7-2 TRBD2 CASSELAGVIGSYEQYF TGTGCCAGCAGCGAACTAGCGGGAGTAATTGGGTCCTACGAGCAGTACTTC
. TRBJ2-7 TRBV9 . CASSVVPGDEQYF TGTGCCAGCAGCGTAGTCCCAGGGGACGAGCAGTACTTC
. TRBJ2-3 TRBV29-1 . CSERGGGTDTQYF TGCAGTGAGAGAGGCGGAGGCACAGATACGCAGTATTTT
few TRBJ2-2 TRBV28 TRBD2 CASSLSASGTPRGGELFF TGTGCCAGCAGTTTAAGTGCTAGCGGGACCCCCCGAGGCGGGGAGCTGTTTTTT
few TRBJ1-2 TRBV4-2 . CASSQEGQIYGYTF TGTGCCAGCAGCCAAGAGGGCCAGATCTATGGCTACACCTTC
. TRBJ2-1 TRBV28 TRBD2 CASSSGASGSDEQFF TGTGCCAGCAGTTCTGGCGCTAGCGGGAGTGATGAGCAGTTCTTC
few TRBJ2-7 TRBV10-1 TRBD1 CASPTGQGYEQYF TGCGCCAGCCCCACGGGACAGGGATACGAGCAGTACTTC
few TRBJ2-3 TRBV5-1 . CASSLGRRGDTQYF TGCGCCAGCAGCTTAGGGCGGAGAGGGGATACGCAGTATTTT
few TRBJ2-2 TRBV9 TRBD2 CASSVDSGRSGELFF TGTGCCAGCAGCGTTGATAGCGGGAGATCAGGGGAGCTGTTTTTT
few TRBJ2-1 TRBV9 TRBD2 CASSVGSEGLAGLEQFF TGTGCCAGCAGCGTAGGTAGTGAGGGACTAGCGGGACTTGAGCAGTTCTTC
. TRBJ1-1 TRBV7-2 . CASSLNRVTEAFF TGTGCCAGCAGCCTTAACAGGGTCACTGAAGCTTTCTTT
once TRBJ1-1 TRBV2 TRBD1 CASSTGNRGRGEAFF TGTGCCAGCAGTACCGGGAACAGGGGAAGGGGTGAAGCTTTCTTT
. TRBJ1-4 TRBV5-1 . CASSLQGTTNEKLFF TGCGCCAGCAGCTTGCAGGGGACAACTAATGAAAAACTGTTTTTT
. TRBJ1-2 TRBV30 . CAWSGDGGGYTF TGTGCCTGGAGCGGGGACGGGGGAGGCTACACCTTC
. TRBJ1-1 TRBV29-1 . CSVEGPRNTEAFF TGCAGCGTTGAAGGCCCCAGAAACACTGAAGCTTTCTTT
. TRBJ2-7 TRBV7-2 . CASSFASSEQYF TGTGCCAGCAGCTTTGCTAGCAGTGAGCAGTACTTC
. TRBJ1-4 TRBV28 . CATRFPNEKLFF TGTGCCACGAGGTTCCCTAATGAAAAACTGTTTTTT
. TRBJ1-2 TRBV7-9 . CASRLDSLGPDPPNYGYTF TGTGCCAGCAGGTTAGACAGTCTGGGGCCAGACCCGCCAAACTATGGCTACACCTTC
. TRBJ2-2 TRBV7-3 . CASSLGGSTGELFF TGTGCCAGCAGCTTGGGGGGAAGCACCGGGGAGCTGTTTTTT
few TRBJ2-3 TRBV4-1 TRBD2 CASSQDNQAGAVITQYF TGCGCCAGCAGCCAAGACAACCAAGCGGGAGCGGTGATAACGCAGTATTTT
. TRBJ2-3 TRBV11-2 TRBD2 CASSFTSGSPDTQYF TGTGCCAGCAGCTTTACTAGCGGGAGCCCAGATACGCAGTATTTT
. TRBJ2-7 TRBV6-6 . CASGGGLGSSYEQYF TGTGCCAGCGGGGGCGGGCTAGGGAGCTCCTACGAGCAGTACTTC
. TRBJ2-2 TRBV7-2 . CASSLEGIGELFF TGTGCCAGCAGCTTAGAGGGGATCGGGGAGCTGTTTTTT
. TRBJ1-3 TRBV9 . CASSVEWGPGNTIYF TGTGCCAGCAGCGTAGAGTGGGGGCCTGGAAACACCATATATTTT